The clone carrying this T cell receptor beta chain was recorded at least ten times. Its specificity is unknown. TCRdb reprocessed the 5' RACE reads via MiXCR and lists one record per CDR3 protein. The sample lists approximately 93,000 distinct CDR3 sequences, under 7% seen once, with about two fifths in the top ten. This CDR3 is 17 amino acids long. Germline V lookup: CDR1 LNHDA, CDR2 SQIVND (reference sequence). Trimming shortened V by 0 bases and J by 4 bases, and 16 bases separated the two germline ends. The sample comes from a study of T cells after yellow fever vaccination. Study findings and constraints: A weaker secondary response peaked on day 5, the primary on day 15.

The receptor was derived from a man between 18 and 29 years old who received the YFV17D yellow fever vaccine. Sequencing used CD8+ T cells sorted from PBMCs, obtained 10 days after the yellow fever booster vaccination. The chain is built from TRBV19 and TRBJ2-1; the D is unclear. Written as DNA, the CDR3 is TGTGCCAGTAGTATAGAACCCTCCGTGGGGATTTACAATGAGCAGTTCTTC. It is translated as CASSIEPSVGIYNEQFF.